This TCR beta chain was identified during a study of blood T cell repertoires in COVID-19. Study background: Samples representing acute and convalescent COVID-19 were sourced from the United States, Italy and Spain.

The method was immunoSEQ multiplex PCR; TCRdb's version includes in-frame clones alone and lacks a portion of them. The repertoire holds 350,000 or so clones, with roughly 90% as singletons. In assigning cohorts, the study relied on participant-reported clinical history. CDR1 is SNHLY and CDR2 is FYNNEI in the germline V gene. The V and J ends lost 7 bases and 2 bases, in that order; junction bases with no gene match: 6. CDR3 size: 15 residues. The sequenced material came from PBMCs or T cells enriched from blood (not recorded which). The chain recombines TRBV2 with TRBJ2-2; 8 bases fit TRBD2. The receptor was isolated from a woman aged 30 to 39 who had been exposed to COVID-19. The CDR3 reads CASTREATNTGELFF. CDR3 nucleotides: TGTGCCAGCACGCGGGAGGCCACAAACACCGGGGAGCTGTTTTTT.